One sample yielded the 13 T cell receptor beta chains listed below, sequenced in a study of blood T cell repertoires in COVID-19. Produced via immunoSEQ multiplex PCR; TCRdb's table is partial and in-frame only. The table shows roughly 87,000 clones, with 75% occurring only once. Sequencing used peripheral blood. The receptors originated from a woman in her forties or fifties with acute or convalescent COVID-19.

J is TRBJ1-2 and V is TRBV3-1 (or the pseudogene TRBV3-2); 7 nucleotides agree with TRBD1. Per the germline V gene, CDR1 is LGHDT and CDR2 is YNNKEL (reference sequence). The CDR3 contains 14 residues. The J segment lost 8 bases and the V segment lost 3 bases, leaving 9 bases of the junction unmatched. The CDR3: CASSQPSTGRGYTF. CDR3 DNA: TGTGCCAGCAGCCAGCCATCGACAGGGCGAGGCTACACCTTC.

The chain recombines TRBV14 with TRBJ2-5, with a possible D match to TRBD1 (6 bases). The V gene lost 1 base and the J gene lost 0 bases, with 9 bases spanning the gap. The CDR3 length is 15 residues. The germline CDR1 and CDR2 sequences are SGHDN and FVKESK. Here the CDR3 reads CASSQAQGYQETQYF. CDR3 nucleotide sequence: TGTGCCAGCAGCCAAGCCCAGGGGTACCAAGAGACCCAGTACTTC.

The V call is TRBV6-1, the J call TRBJ2-3; TRBD1 might be the D (6 bases). Germline V CDR1 and CDR2: MNHNS, SASEGT. V lost 0 bases, J lost 5 bases, and 12 bases lay in between. This CDR3 is 15 amino acids long. The CDR3 sequence is CASSEAYQGGDTQYF. As DNA, the CDR3 is TGTGCCAGCAGTGAAGCTTACCAAGGGGGAGATACGCAGTATTTT.

The chain carries TRBV5-1 and TRBJ2-3, with 11 bases fitting TRBD1. With V trimmed by 3 bases and J by 8 bases, 8 bases remained unmatched. This CDR3 has 15 amino acids. Looked up from germline, CDR1 is SGHRS and CDR2 is YFSETQ. CDR3 amino acids: CASSSGQGDMGTQYF. The CDR3 DNA is TGCGCCAGCAGCTCGGGACAGGGGGATATGGGTACGCAGTATTTT.

The rearrangement links TRBV7-9 to TRBJ2-3; 9 nucleotides match TRBD1. CDR3 size: 17 residues. The junction had 14 bases not matched to a gene; V was cut back by 4 bases and J by 6 bases. Germline-derived CDR1 and CDR2 are SEHNR and FQNEAQ (reference sequence). The CDR3, as DNA: TGTGCCAGCAGCTCACCGGGACAGGGTTTTTCTGGGGATACGCAGTATTTT. It encodes CASSSPGQGFSGDTQYF.

This chain links TRBV19 with TRBJ1-2; TRBD1 might be the D (5 bases). V was trimmed by 3 bases and J by 8 bases, leaving 7 bases between them. From germline, CDR1 is LNHDA and CDR2 SQIVND (reference sequence). This CDR3 comprises 11 residues. In nucleotides, the CDR3 is TGTGCCAGTAGTATCCGACAGGGCTACACCTTC. This translates into CASSIRQGYTF.

The rearrangement joins TRBV5-1 to TRBJ1-6, with 7 bases identical to TRBD1. Germline-derived CDR1 and CDR2 are SGHRS and YFSETQ. With 4 bases clipped from V and 15 bases from J, the junction kept 7 bases outside the gene matches. This CDR3 is built from 12 residues. The CDR3 protein is CASSVDRQVLHF. The DNA for the CDR3 is TGCGCCAGCAGCGTGGACAGGCAGGTCCTCCACTTT.

The chain joins TRBV28 to TRBJ2-1, with no clear D. The CDR3 runs 13 residues. Germline-derived CDR1 and CDR2 are MDHEN and SYDVKM. V shed 2 bases and J shed 7 bases, with 9 bases lying between them. The CDR3: CASSLQVSNEQFF. The DNA for the CDR3 is TGTGCCAGCAGTTTACAGGTTTCGAATGAGCAGTTCTTC.

The V gene is TRBV6-5, the J gene TRBJ2-5; TRBD1 matches 7 bases. V lost 6 bases, J lost 5 bases, and 12 bases stayed unmatched. The CDR3 sequence is 15 residues long. Germline CDR1 is MNHEY and CDR2 is SVGAGI. The CDR3 DNA follows: TGTGCCAGCAGAAGGGGACAGTCCCTTGGGGAGACCCAGTACTTC. Its protein product is CASRRGQSLGETQYF.

The J gene is TRBJ1-3, the V gene TRBV4-1, with 9 bases aligning to TRBD1. The CDR3 has 15 residues. The germline V gene has CDR1 MGHRA and CDR2 YSYEKL. V lost 3 bases and J lost 2; bases outside the gene matches: 2. The CDR3 sequence is CASSQGTGPGNTIYF. The CDR3 region has the DNA TGCGCCAGCAGCCAGGGGACAGGGCCTGGAAACACCATATATTTT.

V gene TRBV2 combines with J gene TRBJ1-5; 9 bases agree with TRBD1. Per the germline V gene, CDR1 is SNHLY and CDR2 is FYNNEI. This CDR3 has 16 residues. V lost 4 bases to trimming and J lost 0 bases; unmatched junction nucleotides: 4. As DNA, the CDR3 is TGTGCCAGCAGTGCGACAGGGGGATATAGCAATCAGCCCCAGCATTTT. Protein product: CASSATGGYSNQPQHF.

This clone showed up just once. The chain links TRBV2 to TRBJ2-5; perhaps TRBD1 as D (6 bases). V shed 4 bases and J shed 5 bases, with 14 bases lying between them. This CDR3 is built from 14 residues. Germline V CDR1 and CDR2: SNHLY, FYNNEI. CDR3 region: CASSALVRGETQYF. In DNA, the CDR3 is TGTGCCAGCAGTGCCTTGGTGAGGGGGGAGACCCAGTACTTC. The complete variable domain, with remaining parts taken from reference TRBV2 and TRBJ2-5, reads EPEVTQTPSHQVTQMGQEVILRCVPISNHLYFYWYRQILGQKVEFLVSFYNNEISEKSEIFDDQFSVERPDGSNFTLKIRSTKLEDSAMYFCASSALVRGETQYFGPGTRLLVL.

V gene TRBV5-1 combines with J gene TRBJ2-7; D gene ambiguous. The V gene lost 0 bases and the J gene lost 3 bases, with 7 bases spanning the gap. Germline V gene data show CDR1 as SGHRS and CDR2 as YFSETQ. This CDR3 spans 13 amino acids. The CDR3 here is CASSLESGYEQYF. In DNA form, the CDR3 reads TGCGCCAGCAGCTTGGAGTCCGGCTACGAGCAGTACTTC. The full variable domain, rest sourced from reference TRBV5-1 and TRBJ2-7, is KAGVTQTPRYLIKTRGQQVTLSCSPISGHRSVSWYQQTPGQGLQFLFEYFSETQRNKGNFPGRFSGRQFSNSRSEMNVSTLELGDSALYLCASSLESGYEQYFGPGTRLTVT.